This T cell receptor beta chain derives from a study of OX40 agonist ivuxolimab in advanced cancers. Study in general: Mean age approximately 66 years, range about 20 to 85; about 81% male.

General study points: CD8+ T cells showed, on average, more clonal expansion than CD4+ cells.

In its sample, this clone was seen once. What it binds is not known. The repertoire was sequenced with immunoSEQ multiplex PCR; TCRdb's copy has only in-frame clones and lacks some. The profile shows some 100,000 clones, about nine tenths of them singletons. This CDR3 spans 18 amino acids. Between the trimmed V and J ends, which lost 6 bases and 1 base, there was a span of 19 bases. The germline CDR1 and CDR2 sequences are MDHEN and SYDVKM. The sequencing used CD4+ or CD8+ T cells sorted from blood, collected in a trial of the OX40 agonist ivuxolimab. The V call is TRBV28, the J call TRBJ2-6, with D unclear. The sequence came from an adult with an advanced solid tumor such as melanoma, head and neck, liver or kidney cancer. CDR3 loop: CASRGGIIVASGANVLTF. The CDR3 coding sequence is TGTGCCAGCAGGGGTGGGATTATAGTCGCTTCTGGGGCCAACGTCCTGACTTTC.